Presented here are 26 T cell receptor beta chains from one specimen sequenced in a study of PD-1 blockade in classical Hodgkin lymphoma. Sequencing used immunoSEQ multiplex PCR; TCRdb keeps in-frame clones, though not all of them. The sample carries fewer than 70,000 clones, approximately 90% recorded once. Brentuximab vedotin exposure varied, and every patient relapsed after autologous stem cell transplantation. The sequenced sample was peripheral blood mononuclear cells (PBMCs), obtained before the second cycle of nivolumab. Receptors originate from a human donor with classical Hodgkin lymphoma.

Notes on this clone: This specimen includes other DNA sequences encoding the same CDR3. V is TRBV6-5 and J is TRBJ1-1; 9 nucleotides agree with TRBD1. The CDR3 loop spans 13 amino acids. Per the germline V gene, CDR1 is MNHEY and CDR2 is SVGAGI. Trimming removed 4 bases from V and 4 bases from J; junction bases left unmatched: 1. The chain's CDR3 is CASSLQGATEAFF. CDR3 in DNA: TGTGCCAGCAGTTTACAGGGGGCCACTGAAGCTTTCTTT.

About this clone: Germline is not matched at one junction end, which may reflect a read error. The gene calls are TRBV7-8 and TRBJ1-1; D uncertain. CDR3 length equals 11 residues. Germline CDR1 and CDR2: SGHVS and FQNEAQ. The CDR3 is CASSFGLQATF. The CDR3 nucleotides read TGTGCCAGCAGCTTCGGTCTTCAGGCGACCTTT.

The V gene is TRBV5-1, the J gene TRBJ1-1; possibly TRBD1 for D (5 bases). The V gene lost 4 bases and the J gene lost 0 bases, with 7 bases spanning the gap. The length of the CDR3 is 13 residues. Germline V CDR1 and CDR2: SGHRS, YFSETQ. The CDR3 is CASSADMNTEAFF. CDR3 coding DNA: TGCGCCAGCAGCGCGGACATGAACACTGAAGCTTTCTTT. Drawing the rest from reference TRBV5-1 and TRBJ1-1, the complete variable domain is KAGVTQTPRYLIKTRGQQVTLSCSPISGHRSVSWYQQTPGQGLQFLFEYFSETQRNKGNFPGRFSGRQFSNSRSEMNVSTLELGDSALYLCASSADMNTEAFFGQGTRLTVV.

The V call is TRBV6-6, the J call TRBJ1-2; D call uncertain. The CDR3 is 14 residues long. V dropped 0 bases and J dropped 0 bases, with 5 bases sitting between them. Germline V gene data show CDR1 as MNHNY and CDR2 as SVGAGI (reference sequence). CDR3 in amino acids: CASSYSPANYGYTF. The CDR3, as DNA: TGTGCCAGCAGTTACTCTCCGGCTAACTATGGCTACACCTTC.

The rearrangement uses TRBV7-7 and TRBJ2-5, with D hard to call. Germline V gives CDR1 SSHAT, CDR2 FNYEAQ (reference sequence). The CDR3 contains 11 residues. V gave up 3 bases and J gave up 5 bases, with 4 bases separating them. The CDR3 region has the DNA TGTGCCAGCAGCTTTGGGGAGACCCAGTACTTC. Translated, it gives CASSFGETQYF.

The chain employs TRBV27 and TRBJ2-5; TRBD2 agrees at 8 bases. Per the germline V gene, CDR1 is MNHEY and CDR2 is SMNVEV (reference sequence). V gave up 3 bases and J gave up 5 bases; unmatched junction bases: 8. There are 15 residues in the CDR3. The CDR3 bases are TGTGCCAGCAGTTTCTGGGGACTAGAGGGGGAGACCCAGTACTTC. Translating gives CASSFWGLEGETQYF.

The chain links TRBV7-9 to TRBJ2-3; perhaps D is TRBD1 or TRBD2 (5 bases each). The CDR3 contains 13 residues. V lost 5 bases and J 6 bases, leaving 12 bases between the germline ends. The V gene's germline CDR1 is SEHNR and CDR2 FQNEAQ (reference sequence). CDR3: CASSPAEGDTQYF. The CDR3 nucleotides read TGTGCCAGCAGCCCTGCAGAGGGGGATACGCAGTATTTT.

V gene TRBV7-9 combines with J gene TRBJ2-3, with D tentatively TRBD2 (6 bases). This CDR3 is 16 amino acids long. The V gene's germline CDR1 is SEHNR and CDR2 FQNEAQ (reference sequence). Trimming shortened V by 1 base and J by 0 bases, and 11 bases separated the two germline ends. Here the CDR3 reads CASSLGGRGSTDTQYF. CDR3 sequence (DNA): TGTGCCAGCAGCTTAGGAGGTCGGGGGAGCACAGATACGCAGTATTTT.

This clone was detected once. Germline is not matched at one junction end, which may reflect a read error. The rearrangement uses TRBV2 and TRBJ2-2; the D is unclear. CDR3 length: 14 residues. Per germline, CDR1 SNHLY and CDR2 FYNNEI. The CDR3 protein is CASREGAELGELFF. CDR3 nucleotide sequence: TGTGCCAGCAGGGAAGGTGCCGAGCTCGGGGAGCTGTTTTTT.

The genes are TRBV5-6 and TRBJ2-7; D gene unclear. V gave up 0 bases and J gave up 3 bases, with 13 bases separating them. The CDR3 length is 15 residues. CDR1 and CDR2 from the germline V gene are SGHDT and YYEEEE. The chain's CDR3 is CASSLGDGPLYEQYF. CDR3 in DNA: TGTGCCAGCAGCTTGGGGGATGGGCCTCTCTACGAGCAGTACTTC.

The chain employs TRBV6-5 and TRBJ2-3, with D possibly being TRBD2 (5 bases). This CDR3 is 14 amino acids long. Germline V lookup: CDR1 MNHEY, CDR2 SVGAGI. V shed 6 bases and J shed 3 bases, with 13 bases lying between them. CDR3: CASSSPGRTDTQYF. CDR3 nucleotides: TGTGCCAGCAGCTCACCGGGGAGAACAGATACGCAGTATTTT.

The chain has TRBV4-1 and TRBJ1-2, with D tentatively TRBD1 (6 bases). V was clipped by 1 base and J by 5 bases, with 14 bases between them. Germline CDR1 is MGHRA and CDR2 is YSYEKL. The CDR3 spans 15 residues. The CDR3 is CASSQVQGLPYGYTF. In DNA form, the CDR3 reads TGCGCCAGCAGCCAAGTACAGGGTCTCCCGTATGGCTACACCTTC.

The chain has TRBV19 and TRBJ2-2; 8 nucleotides align to TRBD1. This CDR3 contains 14 residues. Germline CDR1 LNHDA, CDR2 SQIVND (reference sequence). V lost 3 bases, J lost 5 bases, and 2 bases stayed unmatched. This chain's CDR3 is CASSIYRGTGELFF. The CDR3 DNA reads TGTGCCAGTAGTATCTACAGGGGGACCGGGGAGCTGTTTTTT.

This clone occurred once. The chain links TRBV10-1 to TRBJ2-7, with D maybe TRBD2 (6 bases). The length of the CDR3 is 16 residues. CDR1 and CDR2 from the germline V gene are WNHNN and SYGVQD (reference sequence). V dropped 0 bases and J dropped 3 bases, with 15 bases sitting between them. The CDR3 coding sequence is TGCGCCAGCAGTGAGTCGACGGGAGCGAGCGGCTACGAGCAGTACTTC. This sequence encodes CASSESTGASGYEQYF.

Comment on this clone: The identical CDR3 is also encoded by other nucleotide sequences in the sample. The chain has TRBV4-1 and TRBJ1-4, with unresolved D. V dropped 1 base and J dropped 0 bases, with 6 bases sitting between them. CDR3 length: 15 amino acids. CDR1 and CDR2 (germline): MGHRA, YSYEKL. The CDR3 DNA sequence: TGCGCCAGCAGCCAAGGTCCACCAACTAATGAAAAACTGTTTTTT. It yields the protein CASSQGPPTNEKLFF.

This chain joins TRBV7-9 and TRBJ2-7, with D tentatively TRBD1 (6 bases). Between the trimmed V and J ends, which lost 4 bases and 9 bases, there was a span of 25 bases. CDR1 is SEHNR, CDR2 FQNEAQ, per germline (reference sequence). The CDR3 has 16 amino acids. The DNA of the CDR3 is TGTGCCAGCAGCTCCGCGGGCAGGGGTAGCTCTACCCGGCAGTACTTC. This sequence encodes CASSSAGRGSSTRQYF.

V is TRBV5-1 and J is TRBJ2-1; TRBD2 is a possible D gene (5 bases). The V and J ends lost 4 bases and 1 base respectively, with 12 bases between them. The CDR3 totals 15 residues. Germline CDR1 SGHRS, CDR2 YFSETQ. CDR3 nucleotide sequence: TGCGCCAGCAGCCTACTAGGTTTTTCCTACAATGAGCAGTTCTTC. Encoded protein: CASSLLGFSYNEQFF.

This rearrangement joins TRBV7-3 to TRBJ2-5, with D unresolved. V dropped 5 bases and J dropped 5 bases, with 12 bases sitting between them. CDR3 size: 13 residues. Per germline, CDR1 SGHTA and CDR2 FQGTGA. CDR3 DNA sequence: TGTGCCAGCAGCAAAGGGTCCGGGGAGACCCAGTACTTC. Residues: CASSKGSGETQYF.

This clone was observed once. This chain connects TRBV6-1 to TRBJ2-7; no firm D call. Looked up from germline, CDR1 is MNHNS and CDR2 is SASEGT. The CDR3 spans 16 residues. Trimming removed 0 bases at V and 0 bases at J, with 12 bases between. The CDR3 nucleotides read TGTGCCAGCAGTGAAGCGGCCAGTACAAACTCCTACGAGCAGTACTTC. Its protein product is CASSEAASTNSYEQYF.

This clone was observed once. V gene TRBV29-1 combines with J gene TRBJ2-3; 9 bases match TRBD1. Germline-derived CDR1 and CDR2 are SQVTM and ANQGSEA. The CDR3 has 14 amino acids. Losses at the gene ends were 4 bases for V and 3 bases for J; bases not matched to a gene: 5. As DNA, the CDR3 is TGCAGCGTTGCGGGACAGGGTTTTACAGATACGCAGTATTTT. Translating gives CSVAGQGFTDTQYF.

The chain links TRBV7-8 to TRBJ2-3; TRBD2 matches at 8 bases. In germline, CDR1 is SGHVS, CDR2 FQNEAQ. The CDR3 runs to 17 residues. J was trimmed by 4 bases and V by 4 bases; bases with no gene match: 13. The CDR3 spells CASSSRVLAGTADTQYF. CDR3 sequence (DNA): TGTGCCAGCAGCTCCCGGGTGCTAGCGGGCACAGCAGATACGCAGTATTTT. Combining the CDR3 with reference TRBV7-8 and TRBJ2-3 gives the whole variable domain GAGVSQSPRYKVAKRGQDVALRCDPISGHVSLFWYQQALGQGPEFLTYFQNEAQLDKSGLPSDRFFAERPEGSVSTLKIQRTQQEDSAVYLCASSSRVLAGTADTQYFGPGTRLTVL.

V usage is TRBV30 and J usage is TRBJ1-5; tentative D call: TRBD1 (5 bases). The V end lost 0 bases, the J end lost 5 bases, and 8 bases lay between the germline ends. Germline CDR1 and CDR2: GTSNPN and SVGIG (reference sequence). The CDR3 runs 13 residues. CDR3 protein: CAWSVQADQPQHF. Here the CDR3 DNA reads TGTGCCTGGAGTGTACAGGCAGATCAGCCCCAGCATTTT.

This rearrangement joins TRBV4-1 to TRBJ2-2; tentatively, D is TRBD1 (6 bases). The V end was cut by 0 bases, the J end by 3 bases, with 8 bases between. The CDR3 spans 15 residues. Per the germline V gene, CDR1 is MGHRA and CDR2 is YSYEKL. The CDR3 DNA is TGCGCCAGCAGCCAAGACCCAGGGGACACCGGGGAGCTGTTTTTT. It encodes CASSQDPGDTGELFF.

The chain joins TRBV6-7 to TRBJ2-3, with 8 bases aligning to TRBD1. TRBV6-7 is designated an ORF whose function remains uncertain. CDR3 size: 19 residues. V dropped 8 bases and J dropped 8; count of bases not matched to a gene: 27. CDR3 sequence reads: CASAVSVDRRGPFGGTQYF. DNA for the CDR3: TGTGCCAGCGCGGTAAGCGTTGATCGCAGGGGGCCATTTGGCGGTACGCAGTATTTT.

V and J are TRBV5-1 and TRBJ1-1; D unresolved. Trimming took off 5 bases at V and 0 bases at J, with 17 bases between the two ends. Germline V gene lookup returns CDR1 SGHRS and CDR2 YFSETQ. The CDR3 is 16 amino acids. The CDR3 sequence: CASSYGRTAVNTEAFF. Written as DNA, the CDR3 is TGCGCCAGCAGTTATGGCCGGACGGCCGTGAACACTGAAGCTTTCTTT.

The rearrangement links TRBV5-1 to TRBJ2-1, with D perhaps matching TRBD2 (6 bases). V was trimmed by 2 bases and J by 9 bases, leaving 9 bases between them. This CDR3 is 12 amino acids long. In germline, CDR1 is SGHRS, CDR2 YFSETQ. The CDR3 protein is CASSFNSGEQFF. The CDR3 DNA follows: TGCGCCAGCAGCTTCAATAGCGGTGAGCAGTTCTTC. The full variable domain, in which reference TRBV5-1 and TRBJ2-1 provide the parts outside the CDR3, is KAGVTQTPRYLIKTRGQQVTLSCSPISGHRSVSWYQQTPGQGLQFLFEYFSETQRNKGNFPGRFSGRQFSNSRSEMNVSTLELGDSALYLCASSFNSGEQFFGPGTRLTVL.